The 21 T cell receptor beta chains given below trace back to one sample, sequenced in a study of blood T cell repertoires in COVID-19 (dated by TCRdb to the early 2020s). The library was produced with the immunoSEQ multiplex PCR assay. TCRdb took over this immuneACCESS table, retaining in-frame rearrangements with V and J assigned. Such tables are incomplete; in checked studies, under half of the missing clones stem from an unresolved V gene, and the remainder is unexplained. This sample is represented by some 230,000 clones; around 83% of them were singletons. Around 2.9% of the sample rests with the top ten. The specimen was peripheral blood. All receptors come from a man aged 50 or older who had recovered from COVID-19.

The gene calls are TRBV3-1 (or the pseudogene TRBV3-2) and TRBJ1-5, with D perhaps TRBD1 (5 bases). Trimming took 4 bases from V and 4 from J, leaving 14 bases between them. CDR3 length: 15 amino acids. The V gene's germline CDR1 is LGHDT and CDR2 YNNKEL (reference sequence). CDR3 coding DNA: TGTGCCAGCAGCCGCGGGACTTCGGAGAATCAGCCCCAGCATTTT. Translating it yields CASSRGTSENQPQHF.

The chain combines TRBV2 with TRBJ2-3, with TRBD2 identical over 7 bases. The germline gives CDR1 SNHLY, CDR2 FYNNEI. The length of the CDR3 is 17 residues. The V and J ends lost 0 bases and 2 bases, in that order; junction bases with no gene match: 8. The CDR3 nucleotides read TGTGCCAGCAGTGAAGCGAGTGCTAGCGGACCCACAGATACGCAGTATTTT. It encodes CASSEASASGPTDTQYF.

The chain has TRBV4-1 and TRBJ2-1; 9 nucleotides match TRBD2. The ends lost 3 bases at V and 5 bases at J; junction bases unmatched: 5. CDR3 length equals 15 residues. CDR1 is MGHRA, CDR2 YSYEKL, per germline. The CDR3 sequence is CASSHSTSGNNEQFF. Here the CDR3 DNA reads TGCGCCAGCAGCCATTCGACTAGCGGCAACAATGAGCAGTTCTTC.

V gene TRBV7-8 combines with J gene TRBJ1-5; D is possibly TRBD1 (6 bases). Germline CDR1 SGHVS, CDR2 FQNEAQ. The CDR3 loop spans 18 amino acids. V shed 0 bases and J shed 0 bases, with 15 bases lying between them. CDR3 sequence (DNA): TGTGCCAGCAGCTTAGCGCGACAGGCACTCTATAGCAATCAGCCCCAGCATTTT. Its translation is CASSLARQALYSNQPQHF. The full variable domain, its missing parts supplied by reference TRBV7-8 and TRBJ1-5, is GAGVSQSPRYKVAKRGQDVALRCDPISGHVSLFWYQQALGQGPEFLTYFQNEAQLDKSGLPSDRFFAERPEGSVSTLKIQRTQQEDSAVYLCASSLARQALYSNQPQHFGDGTRLSIL.

The chain employs TRBV27 and TRBJ2-7, with a tentative D call TRBD2 (5 bases). The V gene lost 4 bases and the J gene lost 0 bases, with 16 bases spanning the gap. The CDR3 contains 16 residues. Per germline, CDR1 MNHEY and CDR2 SMNVEV (reference sequence). The CDR3 protein is CASSSHGLADSYEQYF. In nucleotides, the CDR3 is TGTGCCAGCAGTTCCCACGGGCTAGCCGACTCCTACGAGCAGTACTTC.

V gene TRBV3-1 (or the pseudogene TRBV3-2) combines with J gene TRBJ2-1, with D possibly TRBD1 on 6 matching bases. The CDR3 is made up of 17 amino acids. Between the trimmed V and J ends, which lost 5 bases and 5 bases, there was a span of 22 bases. Looked up from germline, CDR1 is LGHDT and CDR2 is YNNKEL (reference sequence). CDR3 loop: CASSMDSPFHSDNEQFF. CDR3 DNA sequence: TGTGCCAGCAGCATGGACAGTCCATTTCATTCCGACAATGAGCAGTTCTTC.

The V call is TRBV7-9, the J call TRBJ2-1, with 7 bases lining up with TRBD2. The V gene's germline CDR1 is SEHNR and CDR2 FQNEAQ (reference sequence). The CDR3 consists of 13 residues. After removal of 8 bases from V and 6 bases from J, the junction contained 7 bases not matched to a gene. CDR3 bases: TGTGCCAGCCGGGCTAGCGGACCCAATGAGCAGTTCTTC. It yields the protein CASRASGPNEQFF.

This sequence joins TRBV28 and TRBJ2-1; weak D call: TRBD1 (6 bases). This CDR3 is built from 15 residues. V gave up 7 bases and J gave up 8 bases, with 21 bases separating them. In germline, CDR1 is MDHEN, CDR2 SYDVKM. The CDR3 DNA reads TGTGCCAGCATCCCTTCGACAGGATTAGGACATGAGCAGTTCTTC. Amino acid sequence: CASIPSTGLGHEQFF.

This chain links TRBV6-5 with TRBJ1-5; a possible D gene is TRBD1 (5 bases). The V and J ends lost 6 bases and 0 bases respectively, with 12 bases between them. CDR1 MNHEY and CDR2 SVGAGI come from the germline V gene. CDR3 length: 15 residues. CDR3 sequence reads: CASRRQIDSNQPQHF. The CDR3 DNA reads TGTGCCAGCAGACGACAGATCGATAGCAATCAGCCCCAGCATTTT.

The chain couples TRBV4-2 to TRBJ2-3; 9 bases are a match to TRBD2. Trimming cost V 3 bases and J 2 bases; bases outside gene matches: 3. The germline CDR1 and CDR2 sequences are LGHNA and YNFKEQ. The CDR3 is 15 amino acids. The CDR3 DNA sequence: TGTGCCAGCAGCCAGGCTAGCGGGACCACAGATACGCAGTATTTT. Residues: CASSQASGTTDTQYF.

CDR3 sequence reads: CASSELVGTKTYEQYF. CDR3 bases: TGTGCCAGCAGTGAACTGGTAGGGACTAAGACCTACGAGCAGTACTTC. The V and J genes are TRBV25-1 and TRBJ2-7; 7 nucleotides match TRBD2. V lost 2 bases and J lost 2; bases outside the gene matches: 9. Germline V gene sequence: CDR1 MGHDK, CDR2 SYGVNS. CDR3 length: 16 amino acids.

The chain recombines TRBV6-6 with TRBJ2-1, with D possibly being TRBD1 (5 bases). The CDR3 extends over 13 amino acids. Trimming removed 5 bases at V and 6 bases at J, with 11 bases between. Germline V lookup: CDR1 MNHNY, CDR2 SVGAGI (reference sequence). The CDR3 DNA reads as TGTGCCAGCAGTCAAGGACAACCCAATGAGCAGTTCTTC. Protein product: CASSQGQPNEQFF.

The V and J genes are TRBV3-1 (or the pseudogene TRBV3-2) and TRBJ2-6; D remains unclear. V was trimmed by 4 bases and J by 0 bases, leaving 7 bases between them. This CDR3 has 15 residues. Germline V lookup: CDR1 LGHDT, CDR2 YNNKEL (reference sequence). CDR3 nucleotide sequence: TGTGCCAGCAGCCCCTTATTCTCTGGGGCCAACGTCCTGACTTTC. It yields the protein CASSPLFSGANVLTF.

The V and J genes are TRBV27 and TRBJ2-1; TRBD2 might be the D (5 bases). The V gene lost 3 bases and the J gene lost 3 bases, with 9 bases spanning the gap. This CDR3 has 14 amino acids. The germline V gene encodes CDR1 MNHEY and CDR2 SMNVEV (reference sequence). Here the CDR3 DNA reads TGTGCCAGCAGTTTGGGCGGGTACTACAATGAGCAGTTCTTC. Translated, it gives CASSLGGYYNEQFF.

The chain combines TRBV28 with TRBJ1-4; 8 bases are a match to TRBD1. CDR3 length: 14 residues. Trimming took 6 bases from V and 8 from J; bases not matched to a gene: 8. The germline CDR1 and CDR2 sequences are MDHEN and SYDVKM. In nucleotides, the CDR3 is TGTGCCAGCAGATCCGGACAGGGCCGAGAAAAACTGTTTTTT. Its protein product is CASRSGQGREKLFF.

V usage is TRBV15 and J usage is TRBJ2-5; no clear D. The V and J ends lost 1 base and 2 bases respectively, with 8 bases between them. Germline V lookup: CDR1 LNHNV, CDR2 YYDKDF (reference sequence). The CDR3 totals 14 residues. In nucleotides, the CDR3 is TGTGCCACCAGCAGAGTAGCACGGCAAGAGACCCAGTACTTC. Translation: CATSRVARQETQYF.

This clone was counted a single time. The chain carries TRBV28 and TRBJ1-5, with 7 positions matching TRBD1. This CDR3 contains 17 residues. V shed 5 bases, J shed 0 bases, and the junction held 10 bases outside the gene matches. Germline V gives CDR1 MDHEN, CDR2 SYDVKM. The CDR3 DNA reads TGTGCCAGCAGTCTCTTTAGACAGGGTCGTAGCAATCAGCCCCAGCATTTT. Its protein product is CASSLFRQGRSNQPQHF.

This clone was detected once. V is TRBV24-1 and J is TRBJ2-1, with 11 bases fitting TRBD2. Trimming removed 1 base from V and 7 bases from J; junction bases left unmatched: 8. CDR3 length: 17 amino acids. CDR1 and CDR2 from the germline V gene are KGHDR and SFDVKD. The CDR3 protein is CATSDFLVTSGANEQFF. Written as DNA, the CDR3 is TGTGCCACCAGTGATTTCCTTGTGACTAGCGGGGCGAATGAGCAGTTCTTC.

This clone was picked up one time. V is TRBV7-2 and J is TRBJ2-5; TRBD2 matches 7 bases. CDR3 length: 15 amino acids. Per germline, CDR1 SGHTA and CDR2 FQGNSA. V shed 5 bases and J 1 base; nucleotides not matched to a gene: 7. DNA of the CDR3: TGTGCCAGCAGCAAGCGGGGTCCCTCCCAAGAGACCCAGTACTTC. This gives the protein CASSKRGPSQETQYF.

This clone is a singleton in its sample. This sequence joins TRBV7-9 and TRBJ1-2; 7 bases match TRBD1. Germline assignment: CDR1 SEHNR and CDR2 FQNEAQ (reference sequence). The trim removed 1 base at V and 2 bases at J, leaving 10 bases unmatched. The CDR3 spans 17 residues. CDR3 sequence (DNA): TGTGCCAGCAGCTTAGTTTTGGGACAGCAGACCAACTATGGCTACACCTTC. As protein: CASSLVLGQQTNYGYTF. The whole variable domain, remainder taken from reference TRBV7-9 and TRBJ1-2, is DTGVSQNPRHKITKRGQNVTFRCDPISEHNRLYWYRQTLGQGPEFLTYFQNEAQLEKSRLLSDRFSAERPKGSFSTLEIQRTEQGDSAMYLCASSLVLGQQTNYGYTFGSGTRLTVV.

The rearrangement joins TRBV19 to TRBJ1-1; possibly TRBD1 for D (6 bases). The CDR3 totals 15 residues. Between the trimmed V and J ends, which lost 6 bases and 0 bases, there was a span of 14 bases. Germline lookup yields CDR1 LNHDA and CDR2 SQIVND (reference sequence). CDR3 in amino acids: CASSRQDTMNTEAFF. CDR3 sequence (DNA): TGTGCCAGTAGCAGACAGGACACGATGAACACTGAAGCTTTCTTT.